This TCR beta chain was captured in a study of cytomegalovirus exposure and HLA in healthy donors. Notes on the study in general: Reported performance of the classifier showed diagnosis of cytomegalovirus status with high specificity and sensitivity. Exclusion as indistinguishable affected some V segments, including TRBV6-2 and TRBV6-3. Productive rates of about 90% or about 30% were seen for most TCR beta V segments in an earlier analysis.

Concerning this clone: Its antigen is unknown.

The CDR3 is 17 residues long. The ends were cut back, 5 bases at V and 4 bases at J, with 20 bases in the middle. The V gene's germline CDR1 is MDHEN and CDR2 SYDVKM. Although they were nominally healthy when sampled, donors likely had unrecorded immune exposures. The PCR ran on 60 Vbeta and 13 Jbeta primers. This table comes from immunoSEQ multiplex PCR, and its TCRdb copy is limited to in-frame clones, with some not included. Of fewer than 150,000 clones in the sample, 60% to 80% are singletons; the top ten hold around 5%. The chain joins TRBV28 to TRBJ2-2; tentative D call: TRBD2 (7 bases). The clonotype originates from a male donor in good health and CMV-seronegative. The sequenced material came from PBMCs. CDR3 in amino acids: CASSPHWGGQGTGELFF. DNA of the CDR3: TGTGCCAGCAGTCCTCACTGGGGGGGGCAGGGCACCGGGGAGCTGTTTTTT. The full variable domain, completed using reference TRBV28 and TRBJ2-2, is DVKVTQSSRYLVKRTGEKVFLECVQDMDHENMFWYRQDPGLGLRLIYFSYDVKMKEKGDIPEGYSVSREKKERFSLILESASTNQTSMYLCASSPHWGGQGTGELFFGEGSRLTVL.